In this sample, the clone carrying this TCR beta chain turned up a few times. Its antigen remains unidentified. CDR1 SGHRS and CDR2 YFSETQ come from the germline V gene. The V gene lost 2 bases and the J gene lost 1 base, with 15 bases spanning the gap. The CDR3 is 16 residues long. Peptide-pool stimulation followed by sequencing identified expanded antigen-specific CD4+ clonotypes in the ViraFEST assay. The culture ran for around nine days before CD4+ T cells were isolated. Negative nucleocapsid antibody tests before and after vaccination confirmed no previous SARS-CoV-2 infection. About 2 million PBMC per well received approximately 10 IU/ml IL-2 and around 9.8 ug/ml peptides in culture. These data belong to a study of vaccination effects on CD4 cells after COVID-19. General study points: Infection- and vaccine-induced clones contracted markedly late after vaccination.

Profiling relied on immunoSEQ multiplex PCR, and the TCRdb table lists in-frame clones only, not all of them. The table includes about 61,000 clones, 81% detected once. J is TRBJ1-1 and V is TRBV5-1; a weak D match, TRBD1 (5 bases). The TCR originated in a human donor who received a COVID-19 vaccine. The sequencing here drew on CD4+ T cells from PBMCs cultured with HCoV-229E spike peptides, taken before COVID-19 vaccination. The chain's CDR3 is CASSFTTGTSNTEAFF. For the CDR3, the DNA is TGCGCCAGCAGCTTCACTACCGGGACCTCGAACACTGAAGCTTTCTTT. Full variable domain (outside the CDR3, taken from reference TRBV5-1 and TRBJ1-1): KAGVTQTPRYLIKTRGQQVTLSCSPISGHRSVSWYQQTPGQGLQFLFEYFSETQRNKGNFPGRFSGRQFSNSRSEMNVSTLELGDSALYLCASSFTTGTSNTEAFFGQGTRLTVV.